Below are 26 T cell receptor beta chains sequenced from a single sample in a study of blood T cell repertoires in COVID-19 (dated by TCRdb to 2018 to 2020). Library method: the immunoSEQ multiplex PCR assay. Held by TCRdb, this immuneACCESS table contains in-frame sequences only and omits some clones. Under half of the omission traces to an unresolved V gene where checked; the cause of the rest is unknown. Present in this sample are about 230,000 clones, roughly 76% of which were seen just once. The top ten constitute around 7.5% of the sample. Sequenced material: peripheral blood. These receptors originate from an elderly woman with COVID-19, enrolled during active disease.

The CDR3 coding sequence is TGCGCCAGCAGCCAAGTTGGGCAGGGAGGAAATGGCTACACCTTC. It yields the protein CASSQVGQGGNGYTF. V gene TRBV4-1 combines with J gene TRBJ1-2; TRBD1 is a possible D gene (5 bases). Deletions cut 1 base from V and 6 bases from J, with 15 bases between. The CDR3 totals 15 residues. Germline CDR1 reads MGHRA; CDR2 reads YSYEKL.

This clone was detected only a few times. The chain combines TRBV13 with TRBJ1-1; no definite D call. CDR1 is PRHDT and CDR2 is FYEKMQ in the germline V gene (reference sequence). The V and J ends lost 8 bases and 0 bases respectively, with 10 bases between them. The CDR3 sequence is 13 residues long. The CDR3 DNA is TGTGCCAGCGGGAGGGTTATGAACACTGAAGCTTTCTTT. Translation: CASGRVMNTEAFF. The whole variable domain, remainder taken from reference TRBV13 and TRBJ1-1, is AAGVIQSPRHLIKEKRETATLKCYPIPRHDTVYWYQQGPGQDPQFLISFYEKMQSDKGSIPDRFSAQQFSDYHSELNMSSLELGDSALYFCASGRVMNTEAFFGQGTRLTVV.

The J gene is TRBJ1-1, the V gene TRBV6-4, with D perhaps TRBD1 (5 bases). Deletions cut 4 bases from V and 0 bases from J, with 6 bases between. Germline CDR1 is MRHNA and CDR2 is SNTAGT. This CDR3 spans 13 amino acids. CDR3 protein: CASSAQVNTEAFF. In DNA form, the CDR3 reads TGTGCCAGCAGTGCACAGGTGAACACTGAAGCTTTCTTT.

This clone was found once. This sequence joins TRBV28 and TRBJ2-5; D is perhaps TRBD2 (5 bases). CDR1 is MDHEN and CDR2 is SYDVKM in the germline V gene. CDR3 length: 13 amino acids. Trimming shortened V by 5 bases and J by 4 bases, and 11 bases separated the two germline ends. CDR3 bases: TGTGCCAGCAGTCAAGGACTGTCAGAGACCCAGTACTTC. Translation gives CASSQGLSETQYF.

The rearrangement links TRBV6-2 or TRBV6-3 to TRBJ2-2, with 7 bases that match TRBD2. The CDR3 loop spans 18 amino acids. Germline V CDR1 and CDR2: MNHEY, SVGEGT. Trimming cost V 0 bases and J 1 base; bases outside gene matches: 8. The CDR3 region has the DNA TGTGCCAGCAGTTACTCACCCTACAGCGGGAAGAACACCGGGGAGCTGTTTTTT. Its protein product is CASSYSPYSGKNTGELFF.

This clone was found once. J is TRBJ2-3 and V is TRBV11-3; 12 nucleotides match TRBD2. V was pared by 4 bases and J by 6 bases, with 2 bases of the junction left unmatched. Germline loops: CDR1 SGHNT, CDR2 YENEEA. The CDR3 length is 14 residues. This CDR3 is CASSWTSGTDTQYF. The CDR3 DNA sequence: TGTGCCAGCAGCTGGACTAGCGGGACCGATACGCAGTATTTT.

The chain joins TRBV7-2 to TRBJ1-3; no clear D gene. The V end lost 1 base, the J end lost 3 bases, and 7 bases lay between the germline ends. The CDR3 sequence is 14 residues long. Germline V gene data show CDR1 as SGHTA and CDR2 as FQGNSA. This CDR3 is CASSLGAYGNTIYF. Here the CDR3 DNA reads TGTGCCAGCAGCTTAGGGGCATATGGAAACACCATATATTTT.

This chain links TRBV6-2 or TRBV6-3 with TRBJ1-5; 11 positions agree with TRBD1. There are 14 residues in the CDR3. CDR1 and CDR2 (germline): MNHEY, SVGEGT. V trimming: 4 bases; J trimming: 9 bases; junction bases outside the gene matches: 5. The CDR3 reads CASSWDRGGPPQHF. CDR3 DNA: TGTGCCAGCAGTTGGGACAGGGGGGGTCCGCCCCAGCATTTT.

The CDR3: CASSLTSGWTGELFF. The CDR3 DNA is TGTGCCAGCAGCTTAACTAGCGGGTGGACCGGGGAGCTGTTTTTT. The chain couples TRBV11-2 to TRBJ2-2, with 9 bases lining up with TRBD2. The CDR3 totals 15 residues. V lost 2 bases to trimming and J lost 5 bases; unmatched junction nucleotides: 3. Germline CDR1 is SGHAT and CDR2 is FQNNGV. The whole variable domain, filled in from reference TRBV11-2 and TRBJ2-2, reads EAGVAQSPRYKIIEKRQSVAFWCNPISGHATLYWYQQILGQGPKLLIQFQNNGVVDDSQLPKDRFSAERLKGVDSTLKIQPAKLEDSAVYLCASSLTSGWTGELFFGEGSRLTVL.

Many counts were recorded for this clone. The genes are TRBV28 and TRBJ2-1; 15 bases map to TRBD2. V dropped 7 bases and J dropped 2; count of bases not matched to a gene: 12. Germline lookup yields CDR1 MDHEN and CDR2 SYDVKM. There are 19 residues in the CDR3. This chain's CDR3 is CASTAPGLAGGGAYNEQFF. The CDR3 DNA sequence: TGTGCCAGCACCGCCCCGGGACTAGCGGGAGGAGGAGCCTACAATGAGCAGTTCTTC.

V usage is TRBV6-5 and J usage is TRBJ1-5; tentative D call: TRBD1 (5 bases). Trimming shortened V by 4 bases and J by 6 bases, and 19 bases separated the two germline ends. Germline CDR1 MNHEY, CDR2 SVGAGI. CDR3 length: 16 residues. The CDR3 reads CASSSSGWGRGQPQHF. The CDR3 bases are TGTGCCAGCAGTTCCTCCGGTTGGGGAAGGGGTCAGCCCCAGCATTTT.

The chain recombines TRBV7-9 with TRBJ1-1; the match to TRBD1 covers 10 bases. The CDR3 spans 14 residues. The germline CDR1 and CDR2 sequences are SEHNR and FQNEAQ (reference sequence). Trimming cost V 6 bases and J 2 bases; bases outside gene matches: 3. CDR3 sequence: CASSRQGANTEAFF. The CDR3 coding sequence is TGTGCCAGCAGTCGACAGGGGGCCAACACTGAAGCTTTCTTT.

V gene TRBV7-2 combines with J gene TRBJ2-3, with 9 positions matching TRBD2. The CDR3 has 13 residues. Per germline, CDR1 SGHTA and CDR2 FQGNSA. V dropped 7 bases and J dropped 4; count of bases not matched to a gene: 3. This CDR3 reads CASTQRGADTQYF. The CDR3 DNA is TGTGCCAGCACTCAGCGGGGGGCAGATACGCAGTATTTT. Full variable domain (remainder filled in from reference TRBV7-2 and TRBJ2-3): GAGVSQSPSNKVTEKGKDVELRCDPISGHTALYWYRQSLGQGLEFLIYFQGNSAPDKSGLPSDRFSAERTGGSVSTLTIQRTQQEDSAVYLCASTQRGADTQYFGPGTRLTVL.

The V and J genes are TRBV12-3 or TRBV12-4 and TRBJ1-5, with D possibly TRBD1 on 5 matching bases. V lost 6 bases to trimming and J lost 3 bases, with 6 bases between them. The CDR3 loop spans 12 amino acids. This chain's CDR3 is CASRGDNQPQHF. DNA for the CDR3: TGTGCCAGCAGAGGGGACAATCAGCCCCAGCATTTT.

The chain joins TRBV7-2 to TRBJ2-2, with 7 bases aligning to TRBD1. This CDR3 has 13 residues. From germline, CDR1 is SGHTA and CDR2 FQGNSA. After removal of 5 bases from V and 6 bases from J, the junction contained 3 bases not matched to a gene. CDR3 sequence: CASSRDSSGELFF. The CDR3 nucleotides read TGTGCCAGCAGCCGGGACAGTTCCGGGGAGCTGTTTTTT.

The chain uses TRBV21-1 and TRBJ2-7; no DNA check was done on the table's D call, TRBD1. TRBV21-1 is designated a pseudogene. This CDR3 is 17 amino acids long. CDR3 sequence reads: CASSKESVDGAPYEQYF. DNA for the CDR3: TGTGCCAGCAGCAAAGAATCGGTGGATGGGGCCCCTTACGAGCAGTACTTC.

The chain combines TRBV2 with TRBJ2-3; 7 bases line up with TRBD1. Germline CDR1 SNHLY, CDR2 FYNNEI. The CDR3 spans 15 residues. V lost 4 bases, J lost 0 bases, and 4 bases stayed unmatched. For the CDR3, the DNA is TGTGCCAGCAGTGCCGGGACAGCTAGCACAGATACGCAGTATTTT. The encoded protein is CASSAGTASTDTQYF.

The CDR3 bases are TGTGCCAGTAGTACTGGGGCCCCGGGACTAGCGGACAATGAGCAGTTCTTC. Amino acids: CASSTGAPGLADNEQFF. The chain uses TRBV19 and TRBJ2-1; 11 bases fit TRBD2. The germline CDR1 and CDR2 sequences are LNHDA and SQIVND (reference sequence). The ends lost 4 bases at V and 5 bases at J; junction bases unmatched: 10. The CDR3 covers 17 residues. The full variable domain, rest sourced from reference TRBV19 and TRBJ2-1, is DGGITQSPKYLFRKEGQNVTLSCEQNLNHDAMYWYRQDPGQGLRLIYYSQIVNDFQKGDIAEGYSVSREKKESFPLTVTSAQKNPTAFYLCASSTGAPGLADNEQFFGPGTRLTVL.

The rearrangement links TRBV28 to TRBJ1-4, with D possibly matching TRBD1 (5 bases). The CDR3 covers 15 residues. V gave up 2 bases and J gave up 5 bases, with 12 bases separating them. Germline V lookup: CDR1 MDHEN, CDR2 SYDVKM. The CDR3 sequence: CASSLTGRGNEKLFF. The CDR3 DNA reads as TGTGCCAGCAGTTTAACAGGAAGGGGCAATGAAAAACTGTTTTTT.

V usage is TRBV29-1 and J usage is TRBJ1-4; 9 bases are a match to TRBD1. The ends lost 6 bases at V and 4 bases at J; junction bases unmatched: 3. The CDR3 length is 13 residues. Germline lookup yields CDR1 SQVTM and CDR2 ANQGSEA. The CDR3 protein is CSVAGQGNEKLFF. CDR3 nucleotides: TGCAGCGTCGCGGGACAGGGTAATGAAAAACTGTTTTTT.

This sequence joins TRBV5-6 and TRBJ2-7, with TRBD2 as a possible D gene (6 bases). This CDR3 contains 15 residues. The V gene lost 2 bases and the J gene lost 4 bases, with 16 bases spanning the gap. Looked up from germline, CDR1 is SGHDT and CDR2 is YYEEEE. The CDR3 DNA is TGTGCCAGCAGCTTACTCGGGACTTCATCTTACGAGCAGTACTTC. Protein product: CASSLLGTSSYEQYF.

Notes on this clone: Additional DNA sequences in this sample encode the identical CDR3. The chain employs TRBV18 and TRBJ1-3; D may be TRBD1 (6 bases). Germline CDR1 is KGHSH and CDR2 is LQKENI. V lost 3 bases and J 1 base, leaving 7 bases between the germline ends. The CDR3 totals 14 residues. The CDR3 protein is CASSPQGSGNTIYF. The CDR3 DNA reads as TGTGCCAGCTCACCCCAGGGGTCTGGAAACACCATATATTTT. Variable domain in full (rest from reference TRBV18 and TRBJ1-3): NAGVMQNPRHLVRRRGQEARLRCSPMKGHSHVYWYRQLPEEGLKFMVYLQKENIIDESGMPKERFSAEFPKEGPSILRIQQVVRGDSAAYFCASSPQGSGNTIYFGEGSWLTVV.

In DNA form, the CDR3 reads TGTGCCAGCAGCCAAGAAGGGCAGGGGTATGGCTACACCTTC. As protein: CASSQEGQGYGYTF. The chain recombines TRBV3-1 (or the pseudogene TRBV3-2) with TRBJ1-2; D possibly corresponds to TRBD1 (6 bases). The germline V gene has CDR1 LGHDT and CDR2 YNNKEL (reference sequence). Trimming took 0 bases from V and 5 from J, leaving 10 bases between them. CDR3 length: 14 residues.

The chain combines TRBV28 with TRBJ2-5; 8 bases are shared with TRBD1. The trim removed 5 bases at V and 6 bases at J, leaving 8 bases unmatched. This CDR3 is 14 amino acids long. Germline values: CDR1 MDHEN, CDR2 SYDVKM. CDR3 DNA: TGTGCCAGCAGTACTCAGGGGGCAAGGAAGACCCAGTACTTC. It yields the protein CASSTQGARKTQYF.

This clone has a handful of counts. The CDR3, as DNA: TGTGCCAGCAGCCATGGGCTAGCAAATTCACCCCTCCACTTT. Protein: CASSHGLANSPLHF. J is TRBJ1-6 and V is TRBV14; D gene ambiguous. The germline V and J ends were trimmed by 3 bases and 7 bases, with 10 bases remaining between them. From germline, CDR1 is SGHDN and CDR2 FVKESK. This CDR3 has 14 residues.

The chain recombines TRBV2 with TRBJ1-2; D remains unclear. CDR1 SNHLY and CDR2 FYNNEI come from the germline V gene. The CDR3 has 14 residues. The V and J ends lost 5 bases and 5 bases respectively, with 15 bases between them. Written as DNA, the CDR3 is TGTGCCAGCAGTCAAGAAGGAGGCGAGTATGGCTACACCTTC. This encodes CASSQEGGEYGYTF.